The 24 T cell receptor beta chains presented below share a single source sample, sequenced in a study. Sequencing used immunoSEQ multiplex PCR; TCRdb keeps in-frame clones, though not all of them. The data contain 45,000 to 60,000 clones, 93% of them singletons. The sequenced sample was PBMCs. Source of these receptors: a man aged 40-49 years with rheumatoid arthritis.

The chain links TRBV7-2 to TRBJ1-2; TRBD1 might be the D (6 bases). This CDR3 is 14 amino acids long. V was trimmed by 3 bases and J by 8 bases, leaving 16 bases between them. Germline CDR1 SGHTA, CDR2 FQGNSA. The chain's CDR3 is CASSLNRVPAGYTF. As DNA, the CDR3 is TGTGCCAGCAGCTTGAACAGGGTTCCGGCCGGCTACACCTTC. Together with reference TRBV7-2 and TRBJ1-2, the CDR3 gives the full variable domain: GAGVSQSPSNKVTEKGKDVELRCDPISGHTALYWYRQSLGQGLEFLIYFQGNSAPDKSGLPSDRFSAERTGGSVSTLTIQRTQQEDSAVYLCASSLNRVPAGYTFGSGTRLTVV.

In DNA form, the CDR3 reads TGTGCCAGCAGCTCCCTTCAATCCACGCAGTATTTT. Translation: CASSSLQSTQYF. The rearrangement joins TRBV5-6 to TRBJ2-3; D uncertain. Deletions cut 3 bases from V and 9 bases from J, with 11 bases between. In germline, CDR1 is SGHDT, CDR2 YYEEEE. This CDR3 contains 12 residues.

V is TRBV5-4 and J is TRBJ1-2; D possibly corresponds to TRBD1 (6 bases). CDR1 SGHNT and CDR2 YYREEE come from the germline V gene (reference sequence). Trimming removed 3 bases from V and 7 bases from J, with 16 bases in between. This CDR3 contains 14 residues. Here the CDR3 DNA reads TGTGCCAGCAGCTCCGCGTCGGGGGGCTTTGGCTACACCTTC. Translating it yields CASSSASGGFGYTF.

The chain is built from TRBV24-1 and TRBJ2-7, with no clear D. The CDR3 runs 12 residues. The ends were cut back, 0 bases at V and 5 bases at J, with 4 bases in the middle. CDR1 and CDR2 (germline): KGHDR, SFDVKD. This chain's CDR3 is CATSDLGDEQYF. Written as DNA, the CDR3 is TGTGCCACCAGTGATTTGGGGGACGAGCAGTACTTC.

The rearrangement links TRBV19 to TRBJ2-1, with 7 bases fitting TRBD1. The CDR3 sequence is 13 residues long. The V segment lost 6 bases and the J segment 9 bases; nucleotides outside the gene matches: 8. Germline V gene lookup returns CDR1 LNHDA and CDR2 SQIVND (reference sequence). The DNA of the CDR3 is TGTGCCAGTAGCCCGGGCAGGGGGTTTGAGCAGTTCTTC. Translated: CASSPGRGFEQFF.

This chain joins TRBV5-4 and TRBJ1-4; 10 positions agree with TRBD1. V was pared by 4 bases and J by 7 bases, with 16 bases of the junction left unmatched. The CDR3 extends over 18 amino acids. Germline V gene lookup returns CDR1 SGHNT and CDR2 YYREEE (reference sequence). DNA for the CDR3: TGTGCCAGCAGCGAAACCGGGACAGGGGTTGGAGTTCGTGAAAAACTGTTTTTT. It yields the protein CASSETGTGVGVREKLFF. Combining the CDR3 with reference TRBV5-4 and TRBJ1-4 gives the whole variable domain ETGVTQSPTHLIKTRGQQVTLRCSSQSGHNTVSWYQQALGQGPQFIFQYYREEENGRGNFPPRFSGLQFPNYSSELNVNALELDDSALYLCASSETGTGVGVREKLFFGSGTQLSVL.

V and J are TRBV5-1 and TRBJ2-5; 10 bases agree with TRBD2. The V segment lost 4 bases and the J segment 4 bases; nucleotides outside the gene matches: 7. Per germline, CDR1 SGHRS and CDR2 YFSETQ. The CDR3 extends over 15 amino acids. The CDR3 reads CASSLTTSGSETQYF. CDR3 sequence (DNA): TGCGCCAGCAGCCTAACGACTAGCGGGTCAGAGACCCAGTACTTC. Drawing the rest from reference TRBV5-1 and TRBJ2-5, the complete variable domain is KAGVTQTPRYLIKTRGQQVTLSCSPISGHRSVSWYQQTPGQGLQFLFEYFSETQRNKGNFPGRFSGRQFSNSRSEMNVSTLELGDSALYLCASSLTTSGSETQYFGPGTRLLVL.

The chain has TRBV20-1 and TRBJ2-7; D not certain. Per germline, CDR1 DFQATT and CDR2 SNEGSKA (reference sequence). The V end was cut by 6 bases, the J end by 0 bases, with 6 bases between. The CDR3 runs 11 residues. For the CDR3, the DNA is TGCAGTGCCGATAGCTCCTACGAGCAGTACTTC. Its translation: CSADSSYEQYF.

V usage is TRBV3-1 (or the pseudogene TRBV3-2) and J usage is TRBJ2-1; D tentatively fits TRBD1 or TRBD2 (5 bases each). This CDR3 spans 17 amino acids. Between the trimmed V and J ends, which lost 4 bases and 1 base, there was a span of 17 bases. CDR1 is LGHDT, CDR2 YNNKEL, per germline (reference sequence). CDR3 nucleotides: TGTGCCAGCAGCCGAGCGACAGCCACTAGGTCCTACAATGAGCAGTTCTTC. It yields the protein CASSRATATRSYNEQFF.

This CDR3 reads CASSLGGGTSLLEQFF. The CDR3 coding sequence is TGTGCCAGCAGCTTGGGGGGCGGGACATCACTATTGGAGCAGTTCTTC. The chain combines TRBV5-4 with TRBJ2-1; D is tentatively TRBD1 or TRBD2 (6 bases each). Germline V lookup: CDR1 SGHNT, CDR2 YYREEE (reference sequence). This CDR3 comprises 16 residues. Trimming took off 0 bases at V and 10 bases at J, with 20 bases between the two ends. Combining the CDR3 with reference TRBV5-4 and TRBJ2-1 gives the whole variable domain ETGVTQSPTHLIKTRGQQVTLRCSSQSGHNTVSWYQQALGQGPQFIFQYYREEENGRGNFPPRFSGLQFPNYSSELNVNALELDDSALYLCASSLGGGTSLLEQFFGPGTRLTVL.

V is TRBV15 and J is TRBJ2-2, with D perhaps given as TRBD1 or TRBD2 (5 bases each). Trimming pared 2 bases from V and 8 bases from J, leaving 18 bases between. Germline-derived CDR1 and CDR2 are LNHNV and YYDKDF (reference sequence). The CDR3 contains 16 residues. The CDR3 loop is CATSRKGPHSPGELFF. CDR3 nucleotides: TGTGCCACCAGCAGAAAGGGACCACATTCCCCTGGGGAGCTGTTTTTT.

CDR3 bases: TGTGCCAGCAGCTCCCTAGGGGAGGCGGACATTCAGTACTTC. It codes for CASSSLGEADIQYF. This chain uses TRBV7-2 with TRBJ2-4; D is perhaps TRBD2 (6 bases). The germline V gene encodes CDR1 SGHTA and CDR2 FQGNSA. Between the trimmed V and J ends, which lost 4 bases and 8 bases, there was a span of 15 bases. The CDR3 extends over 14 amino acids.

The chain joins TRBV5-1 to TRBJ2-5; a possible D gene is TRBD1 (6 bases). The germline V gene encodes CDR1 SGHRS and CDR2 YFSETQ. V was clipped by 0 bases and J by 2 bases, with 8 bases between them. This CDR3 region has 14 residues. CDR3 coding DNA: TGCGCCAGCAGCTTGGGCGACAGGCAAGAGACCCAGTACTTC. It encodes CASSLGDRQETQYF. The entire variable domain, with the rest obtained from reference TRBV5-1 and TRBJ2-5, is as follows: KAGVTQTPRYLIKTRGQQVTLSCSPISGHRSVSWYQQTPGQGLQFLFEYFSETQRNKGNFPGRFSGRQFSNSRSEMNVSTLELGDSALYLCASSLGDRQETQYFGPGTRLLVL.

This chain uses TRBV5-4 with TRBJ2-4; D gene uncertain. Trimming removed 2 bases at V and 6 bases at J, with 3 bases between. The CDR3 consists of 11 residues. Germline CDR1 and CDR2: SGHNT and YYREEE (reference sequence). The CDR3 DNA follows: TGTGCCAGCAGCTTTGCAAACATTCAGTACTTC. Translated: CASSFANIQYF. Complete variable domain (other parts from reference TRBV5-4 and TRBJ2-4): ETGVTQSPTHLIKTRGQQVTLRCSSQSGHNTVSWYQQALGQGPQFIFQYYREEENGRGNFPPRFSGLQFPNYSSELNVNALELDDSALYLCASSFANIQYFGAGTRLSVL.

The chain links TRBV3-1 (or the pseudogene TRBV3-2) to TRBJ1-6; D gene unclear. Germline assignment: CDR1 LGHDT and CDR2 YNNKEL (reference sequence). The V and J ends lost 0 bases and 7 bases respectively, with 7 bases between them. This CDR3 has 14 amino acids. CDR3 loop: CASSQDFRNSPLHF. For the CDR3, the DNA is TGTGCCAGCAGCCAAGATTTCAGAAATTCACCCCTCCACTTT.

Concerning this clone itself: An end of the junction differs from the germline gene, which may be a read error. CDR3 sequence: CASSQLPGGAGPLPEAFF. In DNA form, the CDR3 reads TGTGCTAGCAGCCAATTACCGGGGGGGGCAGGCCCTCTCCCTGAAGCTTTCTTT. V usage is TRBV7-7 and J usage is TRBJ1-1, with TRBD1 as a possible D gene (6 bases). This CDR3 is built from 18 residues. Per the germline V gene, CDR1 is SSHAT and CDR2 is FNYEAQ (reference sequence).

The rearrangement joins TRBV10-3 to TRBJ2-7; TRBD1 or TRBD2 may be the D gene (5 bases each). V was trimmed by 4 bases and J by 7 bases, leaving 14 bases between them. This CDR3 has 13 residues. Germline CDR1 is ENHRY and CDR2 is SYGVKD. CDR3 loop: CAISVTGRGEQYF. The CDR3, as DNA: TGTGCCATCAGTGTAACGGGACGGGGTGAGCAGTACTTC.

The chain links TRBV27 to TRBJ1-6; 10 bases map to TRBD1. This CDR3 has 13 amino acids. Germline loops: CDR1 MNHEY, CDR2 SMNVEV (reference sequence). The J segment lost 9 bases and the V segment lost 6 bases, leaving 2 bases of the junction unmatched. The CDR3 DNA sequence: TGTGCCAGCAGGGACAGGGGGTTTTCACCCCTCCACTTT. It encodes CASRDRGFSPLHF.

The chain links TRBV6-5 to TRBJ1-2; 7 bases line up with TRBD1. Germline lookup yields CDR1 MNHEY and CDR2 SVGAGI. This CDR3 spans 14 amino acids. The ends lost 0 bases at V and 2 bases at J; junction bases unmatched: 0. This CDR3 reads CASSYSDRNYGYTF. CDR3 coding DNA: TGTGCCAGCAGTTACTCGGACAGGAACTATGGCTACACCTTC.

The chain links TRBV5-4 to TRBJ2-7; D might be TRBD1 or TRBD2, each matching 5 bases. In germline, CDR1 is SGHNT, CDR2 YYREEE (reference sequence). Trimming removed 4 bases from V and 3 bases from J, with 20 bases in between. CDR3 size: 16 residues. CDR3 DNA: TGTGCCAGCAGCGGCTCGACCGGGGCCTCTGTCTACGAGCAGTACTTC. It encodes CASSGSTGASVYEQYF.

The chain is built from TRBV5-1 and TRBJ2-2, with TRBD1 matching 7 bases. This CDR3 region has 16 residues. Trimming cost V 2 bases and J 4 bases; bases outside gene matches: 8. Germline V CDR1 and CDR2: SGHRS, YFSETQ. This CDR3 is CASSFTRQGGTGELFF. CDR3 sequence (DNA): TGCGCCAGCAGCTTTACGCGACAGGGTGGCACCGGGGAGCTGTTTTTT.

This chain uses TRBV6-4 with TRBJ1-2; the D is unclear. V lost 6 bases, J lost 4 bases, and 18 bases lay in between. The CDR3 is made up of 15 amino acids. CDR1 and CDR2 (germline): MRHNA, SNTAGT. CDR3 sequence: CASRLNGEGSYGYTF. The CDR3 nucleotides are TGTGCCAGCAGACTTAATGGGGAGGGTAGCTATGGCTACACCTTC.

The chain has TRBV18 and TRBJ1-5, with TRBD1 identical over 8 bases. The CDR3 totals 14 residues. CDR1 KGHSH and CDR2 LQKENI come from the germline V gene. Trimming took 2 bases from V and 6 from J; bases not matched to a gene: 3. The CDR3 DNA follows: TGTGCCAGCTCACCAAGCACAGGGGGTCAGCCCCAGCATTTT. Its translation is CASSPSTGGQPQHF.

This clone was detected once. The J gene is TRBJ2-1, the V gene TRBV12-3 or TRBV12-4; no clear D. The length of the CDR3 is 12 residues. The V end was cut by 6 bases, the J end by 4 bases, with 7 bases between. The CDR3 reads CASRRQYNEQFF. The CDR3 DNA follows: TGTGCCAGCAGGCGCCAATACAATGAGCAGTTCTTC.